A selection of T cell receptor beta chains follows, all from one sample in a study of cytomegalovirus exposure and HLA in healthy donors. Sequenced by immunoSEQ multiplex PCR; TCRdb stores in-frame clones only, minus some. The sample records fewer than 200,000 clones, about 65% being singletons. The source material was PBMCs. These receptors originate from a girl aged 10-17 years in good health and CMV-seronegative. Both conserved end residues are part of each CDR3. Fields, in order: V gene, clone size, J gene, CDR3 length, D gene, CDR3 DNA, CDR3 protein. The D gene is left open where the match is weak. For some rows the clone size is stated as once, few or many, or as a class when expanded; others skip it.

TRBV27	.	TRBJ1-2	14	.	TGTGCCAGCACGCGACTCCCCCTAGGCTATGGCTACACCTTC	CASTRLPLGYGYTF
TRBV10-3	.	TRBJ2-3	17	TRBD2	TGTGCCATCAGTGACCTACTAGCGGGGGATGGCACAGATACGCAGTATTTT	CAISDLLAGDGTDTQYF
TRBV5-1	.	TRBJ1-2	16	TRBD1	TGCGCCAGCAGCGATTCCCCGGACAGGAGAAACTATGGCTACACCTTC	CASSDSPDRRNYGYTF
TRBV6-1	.	TRBJ2-1	14	TRBD1	TGTGCCAGCACCCTGGACAGGGTAGGCAATGAGCAGTTCTTC	CASTLDRVGNEQFF
TRBV27	.	TRBJ1-1	15	.	TGTGCCAGCAGTTCCACCTGGGGGGGGAGCACTGAAGCTTTCTTT	CASSSTWGGSTEAFF
TRBV6-4	.	TRBJ2-2	17	TRBD2	TGTGCCAGCAGTGTCTTAGCGGGGGGGACGAACACCGGGGAGCTGTTTTTT	CASSVLAGGTNTGELFF
TRBV7-9	.	TRBJ1-2	15	.	TGTGCCAGCAGCTTAGCTGGCGGATTACACTATGGCTACACCTTC	CASSLAGGLHYGYTF
TRBV11-2	once	TRBJ1-2	15	TRBD1	TGTGCCAGCAGCCCCGGACAGGGGGTAAGAGAGGGCTACACCTTC	CASSPGQGVREGYTF
TRBV25-1	.	TRBJ2-2	15	TRBD1	TGTGCCAGCAGTGACCGGACAGGGGAAGGCGGGGAGCTGTTTTTT	CASSDRTGEGGELFF
TRBV7-8	.	TRBJ2-1	19	TRBD2	TGTGCCAGCAGCTTAGGGCTGGGGCTAGCGGGGGGTCGTGGCAATGAGCAGTTCTTC	CASSLGLGLAGGRGNEQFF
TRBV5-1	few	TRBJ2-7	17	TRBD2	TGCGCCAGCAGCTTGGGGGCTACTCGTGGGGGGGCCTACGAGCAGTACTTC	CASSLGATRGGAYEQYF
TRBV27	.	TRBJ1-1	13	.	TGTGCCAGCATCGGGGGTGGGTACACTGAAGCTTTCTTT	CASIGGGYTEAFF
TRBV12-5	.	TRBJ1-5	11	.	TGTGCTAGTGGGGCAAGTCAGCCCCAGCATTTT	CASGASQPQHF
TRBV5-5	.	TRBJ2-7	14	TRBD1	TGTGCCAGCAGCTTGGAGCAGGGGGCTTACGAGCAGTACTTC	CASSLEQGAYEQYF
TRBV19	few	TRBJ1-6	15	.	TGTGCCAGTAGTATTTCTCCCGGGGTCGATTCACCCCTCCACTTT	CASSISPGVDSPLHF
TRBV25-1	.	TRBJ2-1	15	TRBD1	TGTGCCAGCAGTGGTGAGCCGGGACAGTACAATGAGCAGTTCTTC	CASSGEPGQYNEQFF